This T cell receptor beta chain comes out of a study of blood T cell repertoires in COVID-19. Across the whole study: Donors in the United States, Italy and Spain gave samples during acute or convalescent COVID-19. T cells, B-cell-depleted T cells, or PBMCs provided the cDNA or gDNA that served as material.

Original handling: It was from reference gene primer amplification that nucleated cell counts were estimated. TCRdb keeps only in-frame clones here, not all; method: immunoSEQ multiplex PCR. That table supplies the V and J calls and clone size; D and trimming were determined from the DNA. Of about 270,000 clones in the sample, around nine tenths were seen once. The trim removed 3 bases at V and 3 bases at J, leaving 11 bases unmatched. This CDR3 spans 17 amino acids. Germline V gene lookup returns CDR1 SQVTM and CDR2 ANQGSEA. The chain carries TRBV29-1 and TRBJ2-1; 10 positions match TRBD1. The sample consisted of peripheral blood. The source is a man aged 40-55 years with active or convalescent COVID-19. In DNA, the CDR3 is TGCAGCGTTGACCGGACAGGGGGAGTGAACCACTACAATGAGCAGTTCTTC. This codes for CSVDRTGGVNHYNEQFF.